The 27 T cell receptor beta chains given below trace back to one sample, sequenced in a study of blood T cells in healthy people across ages. It was with a sample-barcoded 5' primer and a J-beta primer mix that a second PCR of about 6 to 12 cycles was run. Using its own MiXCR run on the 5' RACE reads, TCRdb lists one record per CDR3 protein. The sample includes hundreds of thousands of distinct CDR3 sequences, 55% to 75% of them seen just once. The sample consisted of blood. Receptor source: a man aged 30 to 45 in good health.

The chain combines TRBV6-5 with TRBJ2-1; D is unresolved. The CDR3 runs 11 residues. The germline V gene has CDR1 MNHEY and CDR2 SVGAGI. Between the trimmed V and J ends, which lost 4 bases and 9 bases, there was a span of 7 bases. The CDR3 sequence: CASSSLSEQFF. The DNA of the CDR3 is TGTGCCAGCAGTTCCTTGAGTGAGCAGTTCTTC.

This clonotype has a handful of counts. This chain joins TRBV28 and TRBJ2-6; no definite D call. The CDR3 runs to 15 residues. CDR1 and CDR2 from the germline V gene are MDHEN and SYDVKM. V dropped 6 bases and J dropped 0 bases, with 9 bases sitting between them. CDR3 residues: CASSPIGSGANVLTF. The CDR3 DNA is TGTGCCAGCAGCCCAATTGGCTCTGGGGCCAACGTCCTGACTTTC.

This clonotype was seen more than once but under ten times. CDR3 loop: CASSYAGKETQYF. The DNA for the CDR3 is TGTGCCAGCAGTTATGCAGGAAAAGAGACCCAGTACTTC. The rearrangement joins TRBV6-2 or TRBV6-3 to TRBJ2-4; D is uncertain. The J call may be wrong; the DNA end is better matched by TRBJ2-5. Germline loops: CDR1 MNHEY, CDR2 SVGEGT. The CDR3 has 13 amino acids.

This clonotype was detected a few times. This chain links TRBV7-2 with TRBJ2-6; D remains ambiguous. Germline lookup yields CDR1 SGHTA and CDR2 FQGNSA. The CDR3 loop spans 15 amino acids. The V and J ends lost 5 bases and 4 bases respectively, with 12 bases between them. CDR3 nucleotide sequence: TGTGCCAGCAGCCGTAACCAGTGGGGGGCCAACGTCCTGACTTTC. It specifies CASSRNQWGANVLTF.

This clonotype was recorded a few times. Here the CDR3 reads CSAAESGREQETQYF. Here the CDR3 DNA reads TGCAGTGCTGCTGAAAGCGGGAGGGAACAAGAGACCCAGTACTTC. This chain links TRBV20-1 with TRBJ2-5; 10 positions agree with TRBD2. The CDR3 totals 15 residues. Trimming removed 5 bases from V and 2 bases from J; junction bases left unmatched: 8. CDR1 is DFQATT, CDR2 SNEGSKA, per germline (reference sequence).

This clonotype was seen a few times. The chain links TRBV20-1 to TRBJ2-7; 8 nucleotides match TRBD1. The CDR3 spans 14 residues. CDR1 DFQATT and CDR2 SNEGSKA come from the germline V gene (reference sequence). With 6 bases clipped from V and 3 bases from J, the junction kept 10 bases outside the gene matches. The DNA of the CDR3 is TGCAGTGCCACAGCTGCAGGGGGCTACTACGAGCAGTACTTC. Residues: CSATAAGGYYEQYF.

In this sample, this clonotype turned up a few times. The rearrangement uses TRBV14 and TRBJ2-6, with D hard to call. Trimming cost V 0 bases and J 2 bases, with 2 bases left between them. The CDR3 length is 14 residues. Germline V gene lookup returns CDR1 SGHDN and CDR2 FVKESK. CDR3 DNA sequence: TGTGCCAGCAGCCAAGAGGCTGGGGCCAACGTCCTGACTTTC. It codes for CASSQEAGANVLTF.

This chain links TRBV20-1 with TRBJ2-7, with D possibly being TRBD1 or TRBD2 (5 bases each). The CDR3 extends over 15 amino acids. V shed 2 bases and J shed 3 bases, with 17 bases lying between them. Germline lookup yields CDR1 DFQATT and CDR2 SNEGSKA (reference sequence). The CDR3 sequence is CSARQGVRGNYEQYF. The CDR3 coding sequence is TGCAGTGCTAGACAGGGCGTGAGGGGCAACTACGAGCAGTACTTC.

This chain uses TRBV5-4 with TRBJ1-1, with TRBD1 matching 8 bases. J was trimmed by 3 bases and V by 1 base; bases with no gene match: 8. CDR1 and CDR2 from the germline V gene are SGHNT and YYREEE (reference sequence). The CDR3 runs to 16 residues. The CDR3 loop is CASSLTRGRGYTEAFF. The CDR3 nucleotides are TGTGCCAGCAGCTTGACCAGGGGGCGGGGGTACACTGAAGCTTTCTTT.

This sequence joins TRBV6-6 and TRBJ1-2, with TRBD1 matching over 7 bases. Per germline, CDR1 MNHNY and CDR2 SVGAGI (reference sequence). Trimming removed 11 bases from V and 6 bases from J; junction bases left unmatched: 21. The CDR3 is 16 residues long. The CDR3, as DNA: TGTGCCGCCAAGAGCCAGAAGGGACAGCACTTCAATGGCTACACCTTC. Its protein product is CAAKSQKGQHFNGYTF.

V and J are TRBV6-1 and TRBJ2-1, with TRBD2 identical over 8 bases. The CDR3 loop spans 15 amino acids. Germline lookup yields CDR1 MNHNS and CDR2 SASEGT. Trimming took 6 bases from V and 6 from J; bases not matched to a gene: 10. The CDR3, as DNA: TGTGCCAGCAGACTTCCTATCAGCGGGAGCAATGAGCAGTTCTTC. This gives the protein CASRLPISGSNEQFF.

This chain connects TRBV12-3 or TRBV12-4 to TRBJ2-7, with a weak D call TRBD1 (5 bases). V was pared by 5 bases and J by 0 bases, with 11 bases between. The CDR3 runs to 14 residues. Here the CDR3 reads CASSQKGVSYEQYF. CDR3 bases: TGTGCCAGCAGTCAGAAAGGGGTCTCCTACGAGCAGTACTTC.

The chain uses TRBV7-8 and TRBJ2-7; D possibly uses TRBD1 or TRBD2 (5 bases each). Between the trimmed V and J ends, which lost 5 bases and 7 bases, there was a span of 18 bases. The CDR3 extends over 14 amino acids. Germline V lookup: CDR1 SGHVS, CDR2 FQNEAQ. The CDR3 region has the DNA TGTGCCAGCAGCACCCTTGGGACGCTCGGGGAGCAGTACTTC. It translates to CASSTLGTLGEQYF.

The J gene is TRBJ2-1, the V gene TRBV28, with TRBD2 matching 9 bases. The CDR3 consists of 17 residues. Germline CDR1 MDHEN, CDR2 SYDVKM. The trim removed 5 bases at V and 1 base at J, leaving 9 bases unmatched. The CDR3 protein is CASSHRGLAMSYNEQFF. The CDR3 DNA sequence: TGTGCCAGCAGTCACAGGGGACTAGCTATGTCCTACAATGAGCAGTTCTTC.

The chain uses TRBV9 and TRBJ2-1; maybe TRBD1 (7 bases). Between the trimmed V and J ends, which lost 2 bases and 7 bases, there was a span of 13 bases. Per germline, CDR1 SGDLS and CDR2 YYNGEE. The CDR3 is made up of 14 amino acids. This chain's CDR3 is CASSVAGGQNEQFF. Written as DNA, the CDR3 is TGTGCCAGCAGCGTGGCCGGGGGACAGAATGAGCAGTTCTTC.

In its sample, this clonotype was seen once. The V and J genes are TRBV9 and TRBJ1-2; D is perhaps TRBD1 (5 bases). The CDR3 sequence is 16 residues long. Trimming removed 3 bases from V and 0 bases from J, with 15 bases in between. The germline V gene encodes CDR1 SGDLS and CDR2 YYNGEE. Here the CDR3 reads CASSASDIRTNYGYTF. As DNA, the CDR3 is TGTGCCAGCAGCGCCTCGGACATTCGGACTAACTATGGCTACACCTTC.

The rearrangement links TRBV10-3 to TRBJ1-1; 7 bases line up with TRBD1. The ends lost 11 bases at V and 5 bases at J; junction bases unmatched: 11. The CDR3 covers 13 residues. The germline gives CDR1 ENHRY, CDR2 SYGVKD. The CDR3 here is CAAGKGARTEAFF. CDR3 bases: TGTGCCGCCGGAAAGGGGGCTAGGACTGAAGCTTTCTTT.

This chain uses TRBV7-2 with TRBJ2-7; D remains unclear. CDR3 length equals 12 residues. V was pared by 4 bases and J by 8 bases, with 12 bases between. Germline loops: CDR1 SGHTA, CDR2 FQGNSA. In nucleotides, the CDR3 is TGTGCCAGCAGCTCCCCCGGACGGCAGCAGTACTTC. As protein: CASSSPGRQQYF. The complete variable domain, with remaining parts taken from reference TRBV7-2 and TRBJ2-7, reads GAGVSQSPSNKVTEKGKDVELRCDPISGHTALYWYRQSLGQGLEFLIYFQGNSAPDKSGLPSDRFSAERTGGSVSTLTIQRTQQEDSAVYLCASSSPGRQQYFGPGTRLTVT.

This clonotype was recorded a few times. J is TRBJ2-7 and V is TRBV4-3; perhaps D is TRBD1 or TRBD2 (6 bases each). The DNA end lines up better with TRBJ2-5; the J call may be wrong. The length of the CDR3 is 14 residues. Germline lookup yields CDR1 LGHNA and CDR2 YSLEER. The CDR3 bases are TGCGCCAGCAGCCAAGAACTAGGGGGGGAGACCCAGTACTTC. This gives the protein CASSQELGGETQYF.

This clonotype appeared once. This rearrangement joins TRBV20-1 to TRBJ1-1; the D is unclear. The germline gives CDR1 DFQATT, CDR2 SNEGSKA (reference sequence). Trimming left V 0 bases short and J 0 bases short, with 8 bases between. The CDR3 extends over 14 amino acids. This CDR3 is CSARDPGLNTEAFF. CDR3 coding DNA: TGCAGTGCTAGAGATCCAGGATTGAACACTGAAGCTTTCTTT.

This rearrangement joins TRBV15 to TRBJ2-5; D is undetermined. Germline CDR1 and CDR2: LNHNV and YYDKDF (reference sequence). V lost 0 bases and J lost 3, with 5 bases in between. This CDR3 region has 13 residues. CDR3 nucleotide sequence: TGTGCCACCAGCAGAGATGGAAAAGAGACCCAGTACTTC. Translation gives CATSRDGKETQYF.

The chain recombines TRBV28 with TRBJ1-4; no reliable D call. Trimming shortened V by 6 bases and J by 5 bases, and 13 bases separated the two germline ends. Germline CDR1 and CDR2: MDHEN and SYDVKM. The CDR3 runs 14 residues. For the CDR3, the DNA is TGTGCCAGCAGCAAAATGAGACCGAATGAAAAACTGTTTTTT. Residues: CASSKMRPNEKLFF.

The table lists this clonotype with a count of one. The gene calls are TRBV2 and TRBJ1-5, with 7 bases aligning to TRBD1. V lost 9 bases to trimming and J lost 4 bases; unmatched junction nucleotides: 12. Germline loops: CDR1 SNHLY, CDR2 FYNNEI. This CDR3 has 15 amino acids. For the CDR3, the DNA is TGTGCCAGTGGACGGGGACAGCCTACGAATCAGCCCCAGCATTTT. Its translation is CASGRGQPTNQPQHF.

The V gene is TRBV4-1, the J gene TRBJ2-7, with D unresolved. Trimming cost V 4 bases and J 7 bases, with 14 bases left between them. Germline CDR1 and CDR2: MGHRA and YSYEKL. The CDR3 runs 13 residues. The DNA of the CDR3 is TGCGCCAGCAGCCGAGATGGTCTGGGGGAGCAGTACTTC. Amino acids: CASSRDGLGEQYF.

The chain recombines TRBV11-2 with TRBJ2-1; weak D call: TRBD2 (5 bases). The CDR3 loop spans 17 amino acids. The ends were cut back, 1 base at V and 4 bases at J, with 17 bases in the middle. The germline V gene has CDR1 SGHAT and CDR2 FQNNGV. The CDR3 is CASSLAFSAGPYNEQFF. In DNA, the CDR3 is TGTGCCAGCAGCTTAGCGTTTTCGGCGGGCCCGTACAATGAGCAGTTCTTC.

The rearrangement links TRBV7-9 to TRBJ1-5; 7 nucleotides line up with TRBD1. V was pared by 1 base and J by 3 bases, with 3 bases of the junction left unmatched. The CDR3 sequence is 15 residues long. Per the germline V gene, CDR1 is SEHNR and CDR2 is FQNEAQ (reference sequence). The CDR3 is CASSLGDSNNQPQHF. The CDR3 nucleotides are TGTGCCAGCAGCTTAGGGGACAGTAACAATCAGCCCCAGCATTTT.

In its sample, this clonotype was seen a few times. This chain links TRBV15 with TRBJ2-1; no definite D call. This CDR3 region has 17 residues. Trimming took 0 bases from V and 4 from J, leaving 16 bases between them. Germline loops: CDR1 LNHNV, CDR2 YYDKDF (reference sequence). The CDR3 region is CATSREGLAVIYNEQFF. CDR3 nucleotide sequence: TGTGCCACCAGCAGAGAAGGATTAGCAGTGATATACAATGAGCAGTTCTTC. The variable domain in full, completed from reference TRBV15 and TRBJ2-1, reads DAMVIQNPRYQVTQFGKPVTLSCSQTLNHNVMYWYQQKSSQAPKLLFHYYDKDFNNEADTPDNFQSRRPNTSFCFLDIRSPGLGDTAMYLCATSREGLAVIYNEQFFGPGTRLTVL.